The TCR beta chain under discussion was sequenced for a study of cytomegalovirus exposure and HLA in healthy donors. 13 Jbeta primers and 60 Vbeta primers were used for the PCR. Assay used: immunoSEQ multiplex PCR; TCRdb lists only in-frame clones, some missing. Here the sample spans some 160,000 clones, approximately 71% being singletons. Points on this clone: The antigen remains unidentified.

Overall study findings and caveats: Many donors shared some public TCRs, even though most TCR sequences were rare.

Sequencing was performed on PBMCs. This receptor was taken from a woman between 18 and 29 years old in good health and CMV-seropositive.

This CDR3 is CASSLGTSGGSREQFF. The CDR3 DNA is TGCGCCAGCAGCTTAGGGACTAGCGGGGGGTCCCGGGAGCAGTTCTTC. This chain connects TRBV5-1 to TRBJ2-1; TRBD2 aligns across 15 bases. V was clipped by 2 bases and J by 10 bases; unmatched bases: 7. CDR3 length: 16 residues. Germline loops: CDR1 SGHRS, CDR2 YFSETQ.